The TCR beta chain described here comes from a study of chronic HIV infection and antiretroviral therapy. TCRdb independently ran MiXCR on the 5' RACE reads; one entry per CDR3 protein. This table has roughly 50,000 distinct CDR3 sequences, 19% appearing once. This clonotype came up many times. Trimming removed 4 bases from V and 0 bases from J, with 10 bases in between. Germline CDR1 LGHDT, CDR2 YNNKEL (reference sequence). The length of the CDR3 is 15 residues. The chain joins TRBV3-1 to TRBJ2-1; D not resolved. Sequencing was carried out using peripheral blood. This sequence originates from an adult who had HIV and had not received antiretroviral therapy, or was an uninfected healthy control (not recorded which). The CDR3 DNA is TGTGCCAGCAGCCCCACGGGCCACTCCTACAATGAGCAGTTCTTC. Translated, it gives CASSPTGHSYNEQFF.